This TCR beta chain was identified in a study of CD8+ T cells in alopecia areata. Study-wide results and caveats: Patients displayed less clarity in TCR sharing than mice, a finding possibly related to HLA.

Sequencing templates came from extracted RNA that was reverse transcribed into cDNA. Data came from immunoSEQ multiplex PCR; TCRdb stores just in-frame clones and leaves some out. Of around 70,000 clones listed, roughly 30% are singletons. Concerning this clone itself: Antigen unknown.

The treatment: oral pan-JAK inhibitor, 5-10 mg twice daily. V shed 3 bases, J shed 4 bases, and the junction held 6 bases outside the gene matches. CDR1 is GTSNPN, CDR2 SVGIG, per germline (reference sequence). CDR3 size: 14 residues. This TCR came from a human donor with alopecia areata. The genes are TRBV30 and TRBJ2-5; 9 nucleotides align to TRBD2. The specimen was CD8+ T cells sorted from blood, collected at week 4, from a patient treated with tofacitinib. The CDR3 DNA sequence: TGTGCCTGGAGCACTAGCGGGCCGGGAGAGACCCAGTACTTC. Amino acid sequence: CAWSTSGPGETQYF. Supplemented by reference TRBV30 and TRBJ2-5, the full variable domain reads SQTIHQWPATLVQPVGSPLSLECTVEGTSNPNLYWYRQAAGRGLQLLFYSVGIGQISSEVPQNLSASRPQDRQFILSSKKLLLSDSGFYLCAWSTSGPGETQYFGPGTRLLVL.